This T cell receptor (beta chain) emerged from a study of regulatory T cells in long-lasting Graves disease. Deletions cut 1 base from V and 5 bases from J, with 17 bases between. CDR1 and CDR2 (germline): LGHDT, YNNKEL (reference sequence). This CDR3 region has 16 residues. Of note for this clonotype: Its antigen is currently unknown.

Time point in this sample: persistent/refractory GD, antithyroid drugs over 5 years with positive TRAb. Preparation of the TCR library used RNA extracted from PBMCs. Points from the study as a whole: TRBV28 was favored in persistent disease, as were TRBJ1-2 and TRBJ2-5. Newly diagnosed patients shared 1,000 or so public clonotypes; persistent patients shared approximately 2,700.

Arm-PCR of CDR3 regions and iRepertoire HTBI primers were the basis on which TCR beta libraries were built. A single record per CDR3 protein comes from TCRdb applying MiXCR to the multiplex PCR reads. The data contain some 470,000 distinct CDR3 sequences, approximately 21% of them seen just once; the ten biggest clones take up more than 6%. This TCR derives from a female donor with Graves disease. The starting material was peripheral blood mononuclear cells (PBMCs), obtained when the disease was refractory, from a patient treated with antithyroid drugs. The rearrangement uses TRBV3-1 and TRBJ1-1, with D possibly TRBD1 on 6 matching bases. The CDR3 DNA reads TGTGCCAGCAGCCAAGGAGCAGGGGCGCCGGGGACTGAAGCTTTCTTT. Translating gives CASSQGAGAPGTEAFF.